This TCR beta chain was sequenced during a study of long-term antiretroviral therapy in people with HIV. It was version v3.0 of the immunoSEQ assay that was run at survey level. Profiled with immunoSEQ multiplex PCR; TCRdb holds only in-frame clones, not every one. Of almost 35,000 clones in the sample, about 93% were seen once. Germline assignment: CDR1 DFQATT and CDR2 SNEGSKA (reference sequence). With 2 bases removed from V and 9 bases from J, the gap between germline ends came to 11 bases. The CDR3 is 11 amino acids. The TCR comes from a woman between 50 and 59 years old with HIV. This chain connects TRBV20-1 to TRBJ2-7; possibly TRBD1 or TRBD2 for D (5 bases each). Sequencing used unsorted PBMCs, obtained 5 to 5.5 years after starting antiretroviral therapy. CDR3 loop: CSARQGDGQYF. The CDR3 DNA reads TGCAGTGCTAGACAGGGAGACGGGCAGTACTTC.